These 23 T cell receptor beta chains share one sample of origin, sequenced in a study of CD8+ T cells in alopecia areata. Noted treatment: oral pan-JAK inhibitor, 5-10 mg twice daily. Extracted RNA was reverse transcribed into cDNA, the sequencing template. Repertoires were generated with immunoSEQ multiplex PCR, while TCRdb's copy carries only in-frame clones and drops some. The sample carries about 140,000 clones, approximately 80% recorded once. The sequenced sample was CD8+ T cells sorted from blood, obtained at week 4, from a patient treated with tofacitinib. These receptors all stem from a human donor with alopecia areata.

This sequence joins TRBV4-1 and TRBJ2-1; 10 positions match TRBD2. The CDR3 has 16 amino acids. J lost 6 bases, V lost 1 base, and 6 bases had no gene match. Germline V gives CDR1 MGHRA, CDR2 YSYEKL. This chain's CDR3 is CASSQGAGGLGNEQFF. The CDR3 coding sequence is TGCGCCAGCAGCCAAGGAGCGGGGGGGCTAGGCAATGAGCAGTTCTTC.

The rearrangement links TRBV18 to TRBJ2-7; 9 bases are shared with TRBD1. The V segment lost 1 base and the J segment 7 bases; nucleotides outside the gene matches: 5. The length of the CDR3 is 14 residues. Germline CDR1 is KGHSH and CDR2 is LQKENI. The chain's CDR3 is CASSPRDRASEQYF. Written as DNA, the CDR3 is TGTGCCAGCTCACCACGGGACAGGGCGTCGGAGCAGTACTTC. Together with reference TRBV18 and TRBJ2-7, the CDR3 gives the full variable domain: NAGVMQNPRHLVRRRGQEARLRCSPMKGHSHVYWYRQLPEEGLKFMVYLQKENIIDESGMPKERFSAEFPKEGPSILRIQQVVRGDSAAYFCASSPRDRASEQYFGPGTRLTVT.

This clone has only one observation. In DNA, the CDR3 is TGTGCCAGCAGTAAGACAGGGGGGACCTACGAGCAGTACTTC. The encoded protein is CASSKTGGTYEQYF. The chain couples TRBV27 to TRBJ2-7; 9 positions agree with TRBD1. Germline assignment: CDR1 MNHEY and CDR2 SMNVEV (reference sequence). Germline trimming cut 5 bases from V and 2 bases from J; bases unmatched to any gene: 4. CDR3 length: 14 residues.

The chain recombines TRBV4-3 with TRBJ2-5; weak D call: TRBD1 (6 bases). Germline V CDR1 and CDR2: LGHNA, YSLEER. V was trimmed by 0 bases and J by 5 bases, leaving 13 bases between them. The CDR3 covers 15 residues. CDR3 sequence: CASSQENTGFETQYF. The CDR3 DNA sequence: TGCGCCAGCAGCCAAGAAAATACAGGGTTCGAGACCCAGTACTTC.

The CDR3 nucleotides read TGCAGCGATACCGGGACTGATTATGGCTACACCTTC. It specifies CSDTGTDYGYTF. This rearrangement joins TRBV29-1 to TRBJ1-2; maybe TRBD1 (5 bases). The CDR3 loop spans 12 amino acids. Looked up from germline, CDR1 is SQVTM and CDR2 is ANQGSEA. V shed 7 bases and J shed 5 bases, with 14 bases lying between them.

CDR3 nucleotide sequence: TGTGCCAGCAGCTTGGTCGCTAGCGGGGGAGCCGGGGAGCTGTTTTTT. Its protein product is CASSLVASGGAGELFF. The chain recombines TRBV7-2 with TRBJ2-2, with 10 bases aligning to TRBD2. Germline V gene sequence: CDR1 SGHTA, CDR2 FQGNSA. The V and J ends lost 3 bases and 6 bases, in that order; junction bases with no gene match: 7. This CDR3 contains 16 residues.

The chain couples TRBV5-1 to TRBJ1-1, with TRBD1 identical over 7 bases. The ends lost 2 bases at V and 1 base at J; junction bases unmatched: 5. This CDR3 spans 15 amino acids. Germline values: CDR1 SGHRS, CDR2 YFSETQ. The CDR3 DNA reads as TGCGCCAGCAGCTTAGGCACAGGGGCGAACACTGAAGCTTTCTTT. Translation gives CASSLGTGANTEAFF.

The chain combines TRBV27 with TRBJ2-1; 8 bases match TRBD1. The trim removed 5 bases at V and 9 bases at J, leaving 12 bases unmatched. The V gene's germline CDR1 is MNHEY and CDR2 SMNVEV (reference sequence). The CDR3 is made up of 15 amino acids. CDR3 region: CASSPGTGPGLEQFF. The DNA of the CDR3 is TGTGCCAGCAGTCCTGGGACAGGTCCTGGGCTTGAGCAGTTCTTC.

This chain connects TRBV6-9 to TRBJ2-7; D may match TRBD1 or TRBD2 (5 bases each). The CDR3 loop spans 14 amino acids. Germline-derived CDR1 and CDR2 are MNHGY and SVAAGI. Trimming cost V 5 bases and J 6 bases, with 17 bases left between them. The CDR3 spells CASSRGRSGSEQYF. The DNA of the CDR3 is TGTGCCAGCAGTCGGGGACGGTCAGGTAGCGAGCAGTACTTC.

V and J are TRBV9 and TRBJ2-1; D gene uncertain. Deletions cut 3 bases from V and 10 bases from J, with 2 bases between. The CDR3 contains 9 residues. Germline V gives CDR1 SGDLS, CDR2 YYNGEE. The CDR3 sequence: CASSAEQFF. In DNA form, the CDR3 reads TGTGCCAGCAGCGCCGAGCAGTTCTTC.

This clone has more than one count but fewer than ten. The chain links TRBV11-1 to TRBJ2-1, with unresolved D. The CDR3 sequence is 15 residues long. Germline CDR1 SGHAT, CDR2 FQDESV (reference sequence). Trimming pared 4 bases from V and 4 bases from J, leaving 14 bases between. CDR3 in DNA: TGTGCCAGCAGCTCCTACCAGGTATCGTACAATGAGCAGTTCTTC. This sequence encodes CASSSYQVSYNEQFF.

This chain uses TRBV29-1 with TRBJ2-7; D remains ambiguous. The germline gives CDR1 SQVTM, CDR2 ANQGSEA. The CDR3 sequence is 13 residues long. The V gene lost 5 bases and the J gene lost 0 bases, with 11 bases spanning the gap. CDR3 in amino acids: CSVCAESSYEQYF. The CDR3 DNA reads TGCAGCGTTTGTGCGGAGAGCTCCTACGAGCAGTACTTC.

V gene TRBV6-1 combines with J gene TRBJ2-5; D is uncertain. The J call may not be correct, given that the DNA end is closer to TRBJ2-7. CDR1 is MNHNS, CDR2 SASEGT, per germline. This CDR3 is 14 amino acids long. The DNA for the CDR3 is TGTGCCAGCAGTGAAGGGTACCCGGTACACGAGCAGTACTTC. It specifies CASSEGYPVHEQYF.

In DNA, the CDR3 is TGTGCCAGCAGGATCCGTGCCGGGGAGCTGTTTTTT. Translated, it gives CASRIRAGELFF. The chain joins TRBV6-5 to TRBJ2-2; D remains unclear. CDR3 length equals 12 residues. Germline CDR1 MNHEY, CDR2 SVGAGI. V shed 6 bases and J shed 6 bases, with 8 bases lying between them.

The chain couples TRBV7-8 to TRBJ2-7, with D perhaps matching TRBD2 (6 bases). The CDR3 has 15 amino acids. CDR1 is SGHVS and CDR2 is FQNEAQ in the germline V gene. Trimming removed 1 base at V and 2 bases at J, with 12 bases between. This chain's CDR3 is CASSLGAGTTYEQYF. CDR3 bases: TGTGCCAGCAGCTTAGGGGCGGGGACCACCTACGAGCAGTACTTC.

This clone has only a few counts. The V call is TRBV19, the J call TRBJ2-1; possibly TRBD1 or TRBD2 for D (6 bases each). The germline V gene has CDR1 LNHDA and CDR2 SQIVND (reference sequence). V was pared by 5 bases and J by 6 bases, with 23 bases between. The CDR3 is 17 residues long. CDR3 loop: CASSPGTVGGFTNEQFF. The CDR3 DNA reads as TGTGCCAGTAGTCCCGGGACCGTAGGGGGGTTTACCAATGAGCAGTTCTTC.

This chain uses TRBV7-8 with TRBJ1-4, with D uncertain. The CDR3 runs to 13 residues. V was pared by 6 bases and J by 7 bases, with 12 bases between. Germline CDR1 SGHVS, CDR2 FQNEAQ. The CDR3 reads CASSPTGSEKLFF. The CDR3 bases are TGTGCCAGCAGTCCAACCGGGTCTGAAAAACTGTTTTTT.

This chain connects TRBV6-1 to TRBJ1-6; 8 bases map to TRBD1. The germline CDR1 and CDR2 sequences are MNHNS and SASEGT. The CDR3 loop spans 16 amino acids. The V and J ends lost 2 bases and 4 bases, in that order; junction bases with no gene match: 4. CDR3 amino acids: CASSELTGAYNSPLHF. In DNA, the CDR3 is TGTGCCAGCAGTGAACTGACAGGGGCGTATAATTCACCCCTCCACTTT.

J is TRBJ1-1 and V is TRBV29-1; 7 bases line up with TRBD1. The CDR3 runs 15 residues. Per the germline V gene, CDR1 is SQVTM and CDR2 is ANQGSEA. V shed 6 bases, J shed 3 bases, and the junction held 13 bases outside the gene matches. DNA for the CDR3: TGCAGCGTAGACCCGACAGGGTTTAAGGACACTGAAGCTTTCTTT. Translating it yields CSVDPTGFKDTEAFF.

The chain links TRBV2 to TRBJ1-5, with D possibly matching TRBD1 (5 bases). Germline lookup yields CDR1 SNHLY and CDR2 FYNNEI. The CDR3 is 17 residues long. Trimming took 1 base from V and 1 from J, leaving 14 bases between them. DNA of the CDR3: TGTGCCAGCAGTGAAGGGCCTTTGGGGGTGAGCAATCAGCCCCAGCATTTT. Protein sequence: CASSEGPLGVSNQPQHF.

The chain carries TRBV5-1 and TRBJ2-1; D possibly corresponds to TRBD1 (6 bases). Trimming pared 0 bases from V and 8 bases from J, leaving 15 bases between. Looked up from germline, CDR1 is SGHRS and CDR2 is YFSETQ. CDR3 length equals 15 residues. The CDR3 spells CASSLGQGIADEQFF. CDR3 bases: TGCGCCAGCAGCTTGGGTCAGGGGATTGCGGATGAGCAGTTCTTC.

The chain employs TRBV6-5 and TRBJ2-2; no clear D gene. CDR1 is MNHEY, CDR2 SVGAGI, per germline. This CDR3 comprises 15 residues. The V end was cut by 0 bases, the J end by 4 bases, with 9 bases between. This CDR3 reads CASSYSNRRTGELFF. As DNA, the CDR3 is TGTGCCAGCAGTTACTCGAACAGACGCACCGGGGAGCTGTTTTTT.

This chain uses TRBV2 with TRBJ1-1, with TRBD1 matching 7 bases. Trimming cost V 5 bases and J 4 bases; bases outside gene matches: 1. The V gene's germline CDR1 is SNHLY and CDR2 FYNNEI. The CDR3 totals 12 residues. DNA for the CDR3: TGTGCCAGCAGTACAGGGGCCACTGAAGCTTTCTTT. This gives the protein CASSTGATEAFF. The complete variable domain, with remaining parts taken from reference TRBV2 and TRBJ1-1, reads EPEVTQTPSHQVTQMGQEVILRCVPISNHLYFYWYRQILGQKVEFLVSFYNNEISEKSEIFDDQFSVERPDGSNFTLKIRSTKLEDSAMYFCASSTGATEAFFGQGTRLTVV.